One sample yielded the 13 T cell receptor beta chains listed below, sequenced in a study of blood T cell repertoires in COVID-19. Sequencing used immunoSEQ multiplex PCR; TCRdb keeps in-frame clones, though not all of them. Of approximately 220,000 clones in the sample, about 87% are singletons; the top ten hold approximately 6%. Sequencing was done on a sample of peripheral blood. These receptors all come from a man between 60 and 75 years old who had recovered from COVID-19.

CDR3 nucleotide sequence: TGTGCCAGCAGCGTAGGGGCATATACCTCCTACGAGCAGTACTTC. This gives the protein CASSVGAYTSYEQYF. The chain carries TRBV9 and TRBJ2-7; no reliable D call. The V gene lost 0 bases and the J gene lost 0 bases, with 10 bases spanning the gap. Germline V gene lookup returns CDR1 SGDLS and CDR2 YYNGEE. The CDR3 runs 15 residues.

This chain links TRBV30 with TRBJ1-5; D is unclear. Trimming left V 0 bases short and J 3 bases short, with 9 bases between. Germline V gene lookup returns CDR1 GTSNPN and CDR2 SVGIG (reference sequence). This CDR3 comprises 14 residues. CDR3 in amino acids: CAWSVGVFNQPQHF. The CDR3 bases are TGTGCCTGGAGTGTCGGGGTTTTCAATCAGCCCCAGCATTTT.

This clone appeared once. The chain combines TRBV3-1 (or the pseudogene TRBV3-2) with TRBJ1-4; 7 bases agree with TRBD1. V gave up 2 bases and J gave up 8 bases; unmatched junction bases: 11. CDR3 length equals 16 residues. CDR1 LGHDT and CDR2 YNNKEL come from the germline V gene (reference sequence). The CDR3 DNA reads as TGTGCCAGCAGCCAACCTCAGATGACAGGGCAGGAAAAACTGTTTTTT. This encodes CASSQPQMTGQEKLFF.

The rearrangement joins TRBV28 to TRBJ1-1, with D maybe TRBD1 (5 bases). In germline, CDR1 is MDHEN, CDR2 SYDVKM. This CDR3 comprises 14 residues. The V and J ends lost 3 bases and 2 bases respectively, with 10 bases between them. The DNA for the CDR3 is TGTGCCAGCAGTTTGGTACAGGCCAACACTGAAGCTTTCTTT. It codes for CASSLVQANTEAFF. Based on the CDR3 plus reference TRBV28 and TRBJ1-1, the full variable domain is DVKVTQSSRYLVKRTGEKVFLECVQDMDHENMFWYRQDPGLGLRLIYFSYDVKMKEKGDIPEGYSVSREKKERFSLILESASTNQTSMYLCASSLVQANTEAFFGQGTRLTVV.

J is TRBJ1-5 and V is TRBV10-3; 8 nucleotides align to TRBD1. J lost 3 bases, V lost 10 bases, and 5 bases had no gene match. The germline gives CDR1 ENHRY, CDR2 SYGVKD. The CDR3 is 13 amino acids. The CDR3 DNA follows: TGTGCCACCACGACAGGGGTCAATCAGCCCCAGCATTTT. This encodes CATTTGVNQPQHF.

The chain is built from TRBV30 and TRBJ2-2; 9 bases are a match to TRBD2. The CDR3 runs to 15 residues. V lost 0 bases and J lost 4; bases outside the gene matches: 3. CDR1 and CDR2 from the germline V gene are GTSNPN and SVGIG (reference sequence). The CDR3 spells CAWSVISGSTGELFF. As DNA, the CDR3 is TGTGCCTGGAGTGTGATTAGCGGGAGCACCGGGGAGCTGTTTTTT.

This chain connects TRBV28 to TRBJ2-7, with D hard to call. Germline-derived CDR1 and CDR2 are MDHEN and SYDVKM. Trimming shortened V by 6 bases and J by 4 bases, and 16 bases separated the two germline ends. The CDR3 has 14 residues. CDR3 coding DNA: TGTGCCAGCAGCCCTAATCCTACCCTATACGAGCAGTACTTC. Its translation: CASSPNPTLYEQYF. The whole variable domain, filled in from reference TRBV28 and TRBJ2-7, reads DVKVTQSSRYLVKRTGEKVFLECVQDMDHENMFWYRQDPGLGLRLIYFSYDVKMKEKGDIPEGYSVSREKKERFSLILESASTNQTSMYLCASSPNPTLYEQYFGPGTRLTVT.

The chain uses TRBV27 and TRBJ2-7; the match to TRBD2 covers 9 bases. The CDR3 is 17 residues long. Trimming took 2 bases from V and 4 from J; bases not matched to a gene: 12. Germline loops: CDR1 MNHEY, CDR2 SMNVEV (reference sequence). The CDR3: CASSLAPGLAGTYEQYF. The CDR3 region has the DNA TGTGCCAGCAGTTTAGCCCCCGGGCTAGCGGGAACTTACGAGCAGTACTTC.

The V gene is TRBV7-6, the J gene TRBJ2-5; 9 positions match TRBD2. Germline assignment: CDR1 SGHVS and CDR2 FNYEAQ. This CDR3 spans 16 amino acids. Trimming removed 3 bases from V and 5 bases from J; junction bases left unmatched: 10. For the CDR3, the DNA is TGTGCCAGCAGCTTCTTAGCGGGAGAAATATCGGAGACCCAGTACTTC. The encoded protein is CASSFLAGEISETQYF.

The chain uses TRBV7-3 and TRBJ2-1, with a weak D call TRBD2 (5 bases). This CDR3 is built from 16 residues. Germline CDR1 is SGHTA and CDR2 is FQGTGA. The V and J ends lost 5 bases and 6 bases respectively, with 20 bases between them. The CDR3 sequence: CASSPFADFGVNEQFF. Written as DNA, the CDR3 is TGTGCCAGCAGCCCGTTCGCGGATTTCGGGGTCAATGAGCAGTTCTTC.

The chain links TRBV3-1 (or the pseudogene TRBV3-2) to TRBJ1-2; 7 bases are shared with TRBD1. Trimming at V came to 3 bases and at J to 6 bases, leaving 4 bases not matched to a gene. Germline assignment: CDR1 LGHDT and CDR2 YNNKEL (reference sequence). There are 13 residues in the CDR3. The CDR3 is CASSQAGQHGYTF. CDR3 coding DNA: TGTGCCAGCAGCCAGGCGGGACAGCATGGCTACACCTTC.

V is TRBV30 and J is TRBJ2-7, with D hard to call. In germline, CDR1 is GTSNPN, CDR2 SVGIG (reference sequence). The CDR3 is 11 residues long. V shed 7 bases and J shed 3 bases, with 10 bases lying between them. CDR3: CASSTYYEQYF. In nucleotides, the CDR3 is TGTGCCTCCTCAACTTACTACGAGCAGTACTTC.

J is TRBJ2-4 and V is TRBV11-2; 8 positions agree with TRBD1. V shed 5 bases, J shed 7 bases, and the junction held 7 bases outside the gene matches. Germline-derived CDR1 and CDR2 are SGHAT and FQNNGV. The length of the CDR3 is 14 residues. The CDR3 region is CASSPQTGANIQYF. For the CDR3, the DNA is TGTGCCAGCAGCCCCCAGACAGGGGCGAACATTCAGTACTTC.